These 26 T cell receptor beta chains share one sample of origin, sequenced in a study of OX40 agonist ivuxolimab in advanced cancers. Repertoires were generated with immunoSEQ multiplex PCR, while TCRdb's copy carries only in-frame clones and drops some. The sample records 30,000 to 40,000 clones, approximately 80% being singletons. Material: CD4+ or CD8+ T cells sorted from blood, obtained in a trial of the OX40 agonist ivuxolimab. The receptors stem from an adult with an advanced solid tumor such as melanoma, head and neck, liver or kidney cancer.

The chain links TRBV4-1 to TRBJ2-3, with TRBD2 identical over 9 bases. This CDR3 has 16 residues. Trimming at V came to 1 base and at J to 5 bases, leaving 7 bases not matched to a gene. Germline V gives CDR1 MGHRA, CDR2 YSYEKL. In DNA form, the CDR3 reads TGCGCCAGCAGCCAAGGACTAGCGGACTGGGGAGATACGCAGTATTTT. Translating it yields CASSQGLADWGDTQYF.

The chain carries TRBV5-1 and TRBJ2-7; D may be TRBD1 (6 bases). Germline V gives CDR1 SGHRS, CDR2 YFSETQ. Trimming removed 0 bases from V and 4 bases from J, with 14 bases in between. The CDR3 extends over 15 amino acids. The CDR3 sequence: CASSLVDRRLYEQYF. Written as DNA, the CDR3 is TGCGCCAGCAGCTTGGTAGACAGGAGGCTTTACGAGCAGTACTTC.

The genes are TRBV30 and TRBJ1-2; D gene unclear. The CDR3 consists of 15 residues. Germline lookup yields CDR1 GTSNPN and CDR2 SVGIG (reference sequence). Deletions cut 0 bases from V and 0 bases from J, with 11 bases between. This chain's CDR3 is CAWSVRHKANYGYTF. The CDR3 nucleotides are TGTGCCTGGAGTGTGAGGCATAAAGCTAACTATGGCTACACCTTC. The variable domain in full, completed from reference TRBV30 and TRBJ1-2, reads SQTIHQWPATLVQPVGSPLSLECTVEGTSNPNLYWYRQAAGRGLQLLFYSVGIGQISSEVPQNLSASRPQDRQFILSSKKLLLSDSGFYLCAWSVRHKANYGYTFGSGTRLTVV.

This rearrangement joins TRBV10-1 to TRBJ2-5; the D gene is possibly TRBD1 (5 bases). This CDR3 region has 13 residues. Trimming took 10 bases from V and 3 from J, leaving 15 bases between them. Per germline, CDR1 WNHNN and CDR2 SYGVQD (reference sequence). CDR3 protein: CANTLPDKETQYF. CDR3 in DNA: TGCGCCAACACGCTCCCGGACAAAGAGACCCAGTACTTC.

This clone was counted a single time. V and J are TRBV5-1 and TRBJ2-5; 9 bases agree with TRBD1. CDR1 is SGHRS, CDR2 YFSETQ, per germline. The CDR3 has 16 amino acids. V dropped 4 bases and J dropped 2; count of bases not matched to a gene: 9. The CDR3 loop reads CASSLRTGVPQETQYF. In DNA form, the CDR3 reads TGCGCCAGCAGCCTAAGGACAGGGGTCCCACAAGAGACCCAGTACTTC.

The rearrangement uses TRBV7-9 and TRBJ1-5; 8 nucleotides align to TRBD1. The germline V gene has CDR1 SEHNR and CDR2 FQNEAQ (reference sequence). CDR3 length: 16 amino acids. The junction had 6 bases not matched to a gene; V was cut back by 1 base and J by 4 bases. The CDR3 DNA is TGTGCCAGCAGCTTAGATGGGACAGGACGTAATCAGCCCCAGCATTTT. Its protein is CASSLDGTGRNQPQHF.

This clone appeared a few times. The chain carries TRBV7-9 and TRBJ2-2; unclear D gene. The CDR3 extends over 14 amino acids. V was trimmed by 4 bases and J by 6 bases, leaving 12 bases between them. Germline CDR1 and CDR2: SEHNR and FQNEAQ (reference sequence). DNA for the CDR3: TGTGCCAGCAGCTCCAGAAGGGAATCCGGGGAGCTGTTTTTT. Protein: CASSSRRESGELFF. The full variable domain, in which reference TRBV7-9 and TRBJ2-2 provide the parts outside the CDR3, is DTGVSQNPRHKITKRGQNVTFRCDPISEHNRLYWYRQTLGQGPEFLTYFQNEAQLEKSRLLSDRFSAERPKGSFSTLEIQRTEQGDSAMYLCASSSRRESGELFFGEGSRLTVL.

In its sample, this clone was seen once. The CDR3 here is CASRRQGWEYGYTF. CDR3 sequence (DNA): TGTGCCAGCAGACGACAGGGGTGGGAGTATGGCTACACCTTC. V usage is TRBV6-1 and J usage is TRBJ1-2, with TRBD1 identical over 8 bases. J was trimmed by 5 bases and V by 6 bases; bases with no gene match: 8. This CDR3 comprises 14 residues. Per the germline V gene, CDR1 is MNHNS and CDR2 is SASEGT.

The J gene is TRBJ2-2, the V gene TRBV7-8; D is unresolved. V gave up 0 bases and J gave up 1 base, with 9 bases separating them. The germline V gene has CDR1 SGHVS and CDR2 FQNEAQ. The CDR3 consists of 16 residues. The CDR3 reads CASSLAARRNTGELFF. In DNA form, the CDR3 reads TGTGCCAGCAGCTTAGCGGCACGAAGGAACACCGGGGAGCTGTTTTTT.

The rearrangement uses TRBV6-1 and TRBJ2-7; D possibly corresponds to TRBD1 (6 bases). Between the trimmed V and J ends, which lost 6 bases and 4 bases, there was a span of 16 bases. In germline, CDR1 is MNHNS, CDR2 SASEGT. The CDR3 loop spans 14 amino acids. CDR3 loop: CASRVGQSSYEQYF. The CDR3, as DNA: TGTGCCAGCAGGGTAGGACAGTCGAGTTACGAGCAGTACTTC.

This sequence joins TRBV25-1 and TRBJ2-5, with D possibly matching TRBD1 (5 bases). The germline V gene has CDR1 MGHDK and CDR2 SYGVNS. The CDR3 loop spans 13 amino acids. V lost 5 bases, J lost 1 base, and 8 bases lay in between. The CDR3 nucleotides are TGTGCCAGCAGTTCAGGGCCCCAAGAGACCCAGTACTTC. This encodes CASSSGPQETQYF.

In DNA form, the CDR3 reads TGTGCCAGCAGTGCGGCGGGCCCTCTCAATCAGCCCCAGCATTTT. Encoded protein: CASSAAGPLNQPQHF. The chain recombines TRBV25-1 with TRBJ1-5; D unresolved. The germline gives CDR1 MGHDK, CDR2 SYGVNS. The V and J ends lost 4 bases and 3 bases respectively, with 13 bases between them. This CDR3 has 15 amino acids. Full variable domain (missing parts from reference TRBV25-1 and TRBJ1-5): EADIYQTPRYLVIGTGKKITLECSQTMGHDKMYWYQQDPGMELHLIHYSYGVNSTEKGDLSSESTVSRIRTEHFPLTLESARPSHTSQYLCASSAAGPLNQPQHFGDGTRLSIL.

The chain couples TRBV10-1 to TRBJ2-3; TRBD2 agrees at 9 bases. Trimming at V came to 5 bases and at J to 7 bases, leaving 16 bases not matched to a gene. The germline V gene encodes CDR1 WNHNN and CDR2 SYGVQD (reference sequence). The CDR3 length is 17 residues. CDR3 region: CASSPLAGEGGENTQYF. CDR3 coding DNA: TGCGCCAGCAGTCCCTTAGCGGGAGAAGGAGGAGAGAATACGCAGTATTTT.

This clone was seen only once. The chain joins TRBV30 to TRBJ1-5, with 10 positions matching TRBD1. V was pared by 6 bases and J by 6 bases, with 11 bases of the junction left unmatched. CDR1 and CDR2 (germline): GTSNPN, SVGIG (reference sequence). The length of the CDR3 is 15 residues. CDR3 residues: CACSTGTGVAQPQHF. In DNA, the CDR3 is TGTGCCTGTTCTACCGGGACAGGGGTTGCTCAGCCCCAGCATTTT.

The V call is TRBV11-2, the J call TRBJ2-1; D tentatively reads TRBD1 or TRBD2 (6 bases each). The CDR3 is 15 amino acids. With 4 bases removed from V and 9 bases from J, the gap between germline ends came to 19 bases. Germline-derived CDR1 and CDR2 are SGHAT and FQNNGV. The CDR3 here is CASSWDNPLGGEQFF. CDR3 coding DNA: TGTGCCAGCAGCTGGGACAACCCTCTGGGGGGTGAGCAGTTCTTC.

The chain has TRBV7-9 and TRBJ2-7, with TRBD1 matching 7 bases. The CDR3 contains 12 residues. Unmatched junction bases numbered 2, after V lost 3 bases and J lost 6 bases. Germline V gives CDR1 SEHNR, CDR2 FQNEAQ (reference sequence). CDR3: CASSFRQGEQYF. The CDR3 DNA reads as TGTGCCAGCAGCTTCAGACAGGGCGAGCAGTACTTC.

The J gene is TRBJ2-5, the V gene TRBV5-1, with a tentative D call TRBD2 (7 bases). CDR1 SGHRS and CDR2 YFSETQ come from the germline V gene. Trimming removed 0 bases at V and 4 bases at J, with 16 bases between. The CDR3 contains 16 residues. Here the CDR3 DNA reads TGCGCCAGCAGCTTGGAAGGAGGGGGGGGCCGAGAGACCCAGTACTTC. It translates to CASSLEGGGGRETQYF. The whole variable domain, filled in from reference TRBV5-1 and TRBJ2-5, reads KAGVTQTPRYLIKTRGQQVTLSCSPISGHRSVSWYQQTPGQGLQFLFEYFSETQRNKGNFPGRFSGRQFSNSRSEMNVSTLELGDSALYLCASSLEGGGGRETQYFGPGTRLLVL.

This chain uses TRBV6-1 with TRBJ1-2; D not certain. Germline V CDR1 and CDR2: MNHNS, SASEGT. The V and J ends lost 0 bases and 0 bases respectively, with 14 bases between them. The CDR3 length is 17 residues. CDR3 DNA: TGTGCCAGCAGTGAAGCGCTTCGGAGGCAAGCTAACTATGGCTACACCTTC. Translating gives CASSEALRRQANYGYTF.

This clone was seen just once. This chain uses TRBV7-3 with TRBJ1-1; no clear D gene. Trimming shortened V by 6 bases and J by 2 bases, and 10 bases separated the two germline ends. The CDR3 is 13 amino acids. Per the germline V gene, CDR1 is SGHTA and CDR2 is FQGTGA. CDR3 in DNA: TGTGCCAGCAGGGGCAGAACCAACACTGAAGCTTTCTTT. It translates to CASRGRTNTEAFF.

This clone was detected only a few times. V and J are TRBV5-1 and TRBJ2-3; 10 bases agree with TRBD2. This CDR3 contains 16 residues. The germline gives CDR1 SGHRS, CDR2 YFSETQ. V was pared by 5 bases and J by 1 base, with 7 bases of the junction left unmatched. CDR3 bases: TGCGCCAGCAGTAGAGCAACTAGCGGGGGCACAGATACGCAGTATTTT. Amino acids: CASSRATSGGTDTQYF.

This chain connects TRBV9 to TRBJ1-1; maybe TRBD1 (5 bases). The CDR3 is 14 residues long. CDR1 is SGDLS and CDR2 is YYNGEE in the germline V gene. Between the trimmed V and J ends, which lost 5 bases and 3 bases, there was a span of 14 bases. The CDR3 sequence: CASSFLGRDTEAFF. The DNA for the CDR3 is TGTGCCAGCAGTTTCCTGGGGCGTGACACTGAAGCTTTCTTT.

The chain carries TRBV10-1 and TRBJ2-1; unclear D gene. V was shortened by 0 bases and J by 0 bases, with 9 bases between the two germline ends. Germline values: CDR1 WNHNN, CDR2 SYGVQD (reference sequence). This CDR3 is 16 amino acids long. The CDR3 reads CASSESISSSYNEQFF. CDR3 in DNA: TGCGCCAGCAGTGAGTCGATTTCAAGCTCCTACAATGAGCAGTTCTTC.

V gene TRBV25-1 combines with J gene TRBJ2-7; possibly TRBD1 for D (6 bases). Germline values: CDR1 MGHDK, CDR2 SYGVNS. CDR3 size: 14 residues. V was shortened by 5 bases and J by 0 bases, with 11 bases between the two germline ends. The CDR3 here is CASSPGQSSYEQYF. CDR3 bases: TGTGCCAGCAGTCCGGGACAAAGCTCCTACGAGCAGTACTTC.

The chain's CDR3 is CTSSRIYSEAFF. The DNA of the CDR3 is TGCACCAGCAGCCGAATTTACAGCGAAGCTTTCTTT. The J gene is TRBJ1-1, the V gene TRBV1; the table's D call, TRBD1, has no DNA check behind it. TRBV1 is a listed pseudogene. The CDR3 is 12 amino acids.

This clone appeared once. The rearrangement links TRBV5-4 to TRBJ2-4; D gene unclear. The CDR3 consists of 16 residues. Trimming removed 4 bases at V and 0 bases at J, with 14 bases between. CDR1 and CDR2 (germline): SGHNT, YYREEE (reference sequence). CDR3 residues: CASSLPGSQAKNIQYF. In DNA, the CDR3 is TGTGCCAGCAGCCTGCCCGGCTCCCAAGCCAAAAACATTCAGTACTTC.

J is TRBJ2-7 and V is TRBV5-4; TRBD2 might be the D (6 bases). CDR3 length: 15 residues. Trimming stripped 4 bases from V and 3 bases from J, with 17 bases between. Germline V gene data show CDR1 as SGHNT and CDR2 as YYREEE (reference sequence). The DNA for the CDR3 is TGTGCCAGCAGCCTACGACCCCAGGGAGGCTACGAGCAGTACTTC. This encodes CASSLRPQGGYEQYF. Variable domain in full (rest from reference TRBV5-4 and TRBJ2-7): ETGVTQSPTHLIKTRGQQVTLRCSSQSGHNTVSWYQQALGQGPQFIFQYYREEENGRGNFPPRFSGLQFPNYSSELNVNALELDDSALYLCASSLRPQGGYEQYFGPGTRLTVT.